Listed here is a single T cell receptor (beta chain). What it recognizes is unknown. This sample stems from a study of T cell clonotyping in hematopoietic cell transplantation. Regarding the study as a whole: At the given depth, recipient repertoires were over 95% de novo clonotypes. Without cell sorting, CD4 versus CD8 contributions remain unresolved. Graft donor and pretransplant recipient Inverse Simpson Index values predicted broader posttransplant TCR diversity.

CDR1 is SGHNT, CDR2 YENEEA, per germline. After removal of 3 bases from V and 3 bases from J, the junction contained 4 bases not matched to a gene. There are 15 residues in the CDR3. Some clones are missing from TCRdb's copy, which holds only in-frame ones; the method was immunoSEQ multiplex PCR. The data contain about 69,000 clones, over 90% of them singletons. This clonotype was sampled from a man aged 50-60 years in good health. Some clones in this sample may be carry-over from other donors' samples. Sequenced material: peripheral blood mononuclear cells. The chain recombines TRBV11-3 with TRBJ2-5; 10 bases align to TRBD2. The CDR3 coding sequence is TGTGCCAGCAGCTTTAGCGGGAGGTTGGAAGAGACCCAGTACTTC. It is translated as CASSFSGRLEETQYF. The full variable domain, with the rest looked up from reference TRBV11-3 and TRBJ2-5, is EAGVVQSPRYKIIEKKQPVAFWCNPISGHNTLYWYLQNLGQGPELLIRYENEEAVDDSQLPKDRFSAERLKGVDSTLKIQPAELGDSAVYLCASSFSGRLEETQYFGPGTRLLVL.